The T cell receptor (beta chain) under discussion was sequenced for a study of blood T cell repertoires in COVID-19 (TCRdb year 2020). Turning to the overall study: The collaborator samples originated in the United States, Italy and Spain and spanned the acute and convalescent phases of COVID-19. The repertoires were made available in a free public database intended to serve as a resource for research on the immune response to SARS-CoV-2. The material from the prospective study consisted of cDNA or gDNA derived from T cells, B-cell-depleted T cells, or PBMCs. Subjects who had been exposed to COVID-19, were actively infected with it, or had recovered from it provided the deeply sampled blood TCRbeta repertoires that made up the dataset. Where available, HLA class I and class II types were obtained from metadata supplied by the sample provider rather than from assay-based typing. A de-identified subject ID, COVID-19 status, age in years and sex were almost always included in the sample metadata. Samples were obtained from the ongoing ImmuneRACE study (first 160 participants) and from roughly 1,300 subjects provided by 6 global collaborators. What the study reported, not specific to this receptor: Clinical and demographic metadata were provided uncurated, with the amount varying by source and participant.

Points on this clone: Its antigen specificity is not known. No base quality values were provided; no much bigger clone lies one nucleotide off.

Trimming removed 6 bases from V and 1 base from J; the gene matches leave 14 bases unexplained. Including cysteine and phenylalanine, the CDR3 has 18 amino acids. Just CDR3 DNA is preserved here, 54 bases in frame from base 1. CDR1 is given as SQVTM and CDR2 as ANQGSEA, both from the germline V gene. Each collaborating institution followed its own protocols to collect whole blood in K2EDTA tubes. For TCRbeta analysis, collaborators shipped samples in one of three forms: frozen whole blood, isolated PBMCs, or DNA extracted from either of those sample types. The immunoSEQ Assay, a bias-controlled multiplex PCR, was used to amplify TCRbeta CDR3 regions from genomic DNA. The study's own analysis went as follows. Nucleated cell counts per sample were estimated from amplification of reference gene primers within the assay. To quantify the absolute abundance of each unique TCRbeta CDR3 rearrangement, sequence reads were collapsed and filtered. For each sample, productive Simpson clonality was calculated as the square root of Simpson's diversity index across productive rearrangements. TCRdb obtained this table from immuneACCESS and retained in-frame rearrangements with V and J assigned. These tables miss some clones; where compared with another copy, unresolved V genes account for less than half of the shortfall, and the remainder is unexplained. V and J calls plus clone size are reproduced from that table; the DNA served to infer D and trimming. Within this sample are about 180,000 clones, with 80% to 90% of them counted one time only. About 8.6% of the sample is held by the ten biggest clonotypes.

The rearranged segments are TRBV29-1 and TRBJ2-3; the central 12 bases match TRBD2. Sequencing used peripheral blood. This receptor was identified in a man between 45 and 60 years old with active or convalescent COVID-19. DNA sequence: TGCAGCGTCGCCGGACTAGCGGGAAACAATATTGGCACAGATACGCAGTATTTT. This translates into CSVAGLAGNNIGTDTQYF.